This passage covers 9 T cell receptor beta chains from one sample sequenced in a study of shared clonotypes between healthy human individuals. Sequenced by immunoSEQ multiplex PCR; TCRdb stores in-frame clones only, minus some. The sample contains under 1,900,000 clones, around 98.5% of which appear only once. Sequencing was carried out using naive CD4+ T cells sorted from blood. Subset of the sample: CD45RA+ positively selected. The receptor set was obtained from a man aged 25 to 45 in good health.

Only one count was recorded for this clone. This chain connects TRBV7-8 to TRBJ1-5; weak D call: TRBD1 (5 bases). V was cut by 0 bases and J by 10 bases, with 13 bases left in between. Per the germline V gene, CDR1 is SGHVS and CDR2 is FQNEAQ. CDR3 length: 14 residues. The CDR3 DNA is TGTGCCAGCAGCTTAGCGAGGGGTGTGGAACCCCAGCATTTT. Its protein is CASSLARGVEPQHF.

J is TRBJ2-3 and V is TRBV7-9; 12 nucleotides agree with TRBD2. Germline V gives CDR1 SEHNR, CDR2 FQNEAQ (reference sequence). CDR3 length: 17 residues. J was trimmed by 0 bases and V by 3 bases; bases with no gene match: 4. The CDR3 DNA reads TGTGCCAGCAGCTTGAGGGGGACTAGCGGGAGCACAGATACGCAGTATTTT. Translation gives CASSLRGTSGSTDTQYF.

The sample holds one count of this clone. The chain couples TRBV7-2 to TRBJ1-5, with no clear D. The CDR3 is 14 residues long. Trimming removed 5 bases at V and 7 bases at J, with 15 bases between. The germline V gene encodes CDR1 SGHTA and CDR2 FQGNSA. CDR3 nucleotides: TGTGCCAGCAGCCCGGGCGGGATCATGCAGCCCCAGCATTTT. It codes for CASSPGGIMQPQHF.

This clone occurred once. CDR3 DNA sequence: TGCGCCAGCAGCCTCCTGCGGGAGTCGGGGGAGCAGTACTTC. It translates to CASSLLRESGEQYF. The rearrangement joins TRBV10-1 to TRBJ2-7, with 7 bases matching TRBD2. The germline CDR1 and CDR2 sequences are WNHNN and SYGVQD (reference sequence). Trimming at V came to 6 bases and at J to 7 bases, leaving 12 bases not matched to a gene. The CDR3 loop spans 14 amino acids.

This chain uses TRBV15 with TRBJ2-4; 13 nucleotides line up with TRBD2. The CDR3 runs to 21 residues. J gave up 2 bases and V 4 bases, and 17 bases lay outside the gene matches. Germline V gene sequence: CDR1 LNHNV, CDR2 YYDKDF (reference sequence). CDR3 DNA sequence: TGTGCCACCAGCACGGCCCTCGGGACTAGCGGGACTGTTATGTCCAAAAACATTCAGTACTTC. This gives the protein CATSTALGTSGTVMSKNIQYF. The whole variable domain, filled in from reference TRBV15 and TRBJ2-4, reads DAMVIQNPRYQVTQFGKPVTLSCSQTLNHNVMYWYQQKSSQAPKLLFHYYDKDFNNEADTPDNFQSRRPNTSFCFLDIRSPGLGDTAMYLCATSTALGTSGTVMSKNIQYFGAGTRLSVL.

V gene TRBV27 combines with J gene TRBJ2-2, with D perhaps being TRBD1 or TRBD2 (7 bases each). Trimming took off 3 bases at V and 3 bases at J, with 14 bases between the two ends. CDR3 length: 16 amino acids. In germline, CDR1 is MNHEY, CDR2 SMNVEV (reference sequence). The DNA of the CDR3 is TGTGCCAGCAGTTTCAGGGGGAGGGCATACACCGGGGAGCTGTTTTTT. It is translated as CASSFRGRAYTGELFF.

The chain carries TRBV2 and TRBJ1-3; D gene uncertain. CDR1 and CDR2 from the germline V gene are SNHLY and FYNNEI. V shed 3 bases and J shed 7 bases, with 16 bases lying between them. CDR3 length: 15 residues. The CDR3 bases are TGTGCCAGCAGTGATGCAGGATTCAAAAGGAACACCATATATTTT. Protein: CASSDAGFKRNTIYF.

V usage is TRBV10-3 and J usage is TRBJ1-1; 9 nucleotides match TRBD1. The CDR3 covers 17 residues. Germline CDR1 and CDR2: ENHRY and SYGVKD. Unmatched junction bases numbered 11, after V lost 4 bases and J lost 2 bases. Here the CDR3 reads CAISGSQGARINTEAFF. DNA of the CDR3: TGTGCCATCAGTGGATCACAGGGGGCGCGAATAAACACTGAAGCTTTCTTT.

J is TRBJ1-1 and V is TRBV6-5; maybe TRBD1 (5 bases). The CDR3 is made up of 16 amino acids. Trimming removed 1 base from V and 1 base from J, with 13 bases in between. CDR1 and CDR2 from the germline V gene are MNHEY and SVGAGI. CDR3 amino acids: CASSYLPGIGNTEAFF. CDR3 nucleotide sequence: TGTGCCAGCAGTTACTTACCAGGGATAGGGAACACTGAAGCTTTCTTT.